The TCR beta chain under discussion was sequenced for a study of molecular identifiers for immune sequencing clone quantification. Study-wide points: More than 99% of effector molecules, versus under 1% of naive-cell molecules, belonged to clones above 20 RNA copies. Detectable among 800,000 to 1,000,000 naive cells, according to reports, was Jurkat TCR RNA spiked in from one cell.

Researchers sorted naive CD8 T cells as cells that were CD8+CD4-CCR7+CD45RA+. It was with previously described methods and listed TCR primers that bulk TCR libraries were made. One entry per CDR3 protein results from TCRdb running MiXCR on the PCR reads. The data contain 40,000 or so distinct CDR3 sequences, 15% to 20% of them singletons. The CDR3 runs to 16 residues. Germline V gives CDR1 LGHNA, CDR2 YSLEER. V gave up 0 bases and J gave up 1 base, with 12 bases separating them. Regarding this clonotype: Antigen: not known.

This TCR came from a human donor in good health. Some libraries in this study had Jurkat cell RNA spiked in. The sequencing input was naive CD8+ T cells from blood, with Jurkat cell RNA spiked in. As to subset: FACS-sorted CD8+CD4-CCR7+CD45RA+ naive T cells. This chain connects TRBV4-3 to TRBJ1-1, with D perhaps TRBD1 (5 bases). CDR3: CASSQDWGFGNTEAFF. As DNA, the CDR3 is TGCGCCAGCAGCCAAGATTGGGGGTTCGGGAACACTGAAGCTTTCTTT.